The 29 T cell receptor beta chains below all came from one sample that was sequenced in a study of shared clonotypes between healthy human individuals. CD45RO-negative CD8 cells positively selected for CCR7 made up the naive population, which excluded terminally differentiated effector memory CD45RA+ cells. The repertoire was sequenced with immunoSEQ multiplex PCR; TCRdb's copy has only in-frame clones and lacks some. The table includes around 2,100,000 clones, roughly 94% detected once. The specimen was naive CD8+ T cells sorted from blood. Receptors were obtained from a man aged 18 to 30 in good health.

The CDR3 DNA reads TGTGCCACCAACATAGCGGGGGGGCCCAACACCGGGGAGCTGTTTTTT. Encoded protein: CATNIAGGPNTGELFF. This chain joins TRBV27 and TRBJ2-2; 11 nucleotides align to TRBD2. CDR3 length equals 16 residues. V dropped 10 bases and J dropped 2; count of bases not matched to a gene: 9. Germline V CDR1 and CDR2: MNHEY, SMNVEV (reference sequence).

The V and J genes are TRBV13 and TRBJ2-7; 7 bases line up with TRBD2. Trimming cost V 5 bases and J 0 bases; bases outside gene matches: 4. This CDR3 has 14 residues. Germline CDR1 and CDR2: PRHDT and FYEKMQ (reference sequence). CDR3 DNA sequence: TGTGCCAGCAGCGCGGGAGAGGTCTCCTACGAGCAGTACTTC. It is translated as CASSAGEVSYEQYF.

V gene TRBV9 combines with J gene TRBJ2-7, with D possibly TRBD2 on 6 matching bases. CDR3 length: 14 residues. Looked up from germline, CDR1 is SGDLS and CDR2 is YYNGEE. Trimming left V 4 bases short and J 2 bases short, with 13 bases between. In DNA form, the CDR3 reads TGTGCCAGCAGCCTCGGGACTGCTACCTACGAGCAGTACTTC. This encodes CASSLGTATYEQYF.

The J gene is TRBJ2-6, the V gene TRBV7-9; TRBD2 agrees at 13 bases. The CDR3 totals 18 residues. Trimming cost V 5 bases and J 0 bases; bases outside gene matches: 4. Per germline, CDR1 SEHNR and CDR2 FQNEAQ (reference sequence). CDR3 bases: TGTGCCAGCAGCCCACTAGCGGGGGGGCCCTCTGGGGCCAACGTCCTGACTTTC. Encoded protein: CASSPLAGGPSGANVLTF.

The V and J genes are TRBV29-1 and TRBJ2-1; a weak D match, TRBD1 (5 bases). With 1 base removed from V and 4 bases from J, the gap between germline ends came to 26 bases. This CDR3 is 19 amino acids long. Germline loops: CDR1 SQVTM, CDR2 ANQGSEA. For the CDR3, the DNA is TGCAGCGTTGAAGGAAGGGGCAGGGCCGAGGAGAGAATTTACAATGAGCAGTTCTTC. Encoded protein: CSVEGRGRAEERIYNEQFF.

CDR3 sequence: CASSQGQGFYEQYF. The CDR3, as DNA: TGTGCCAGCAGCCAGGGACAGGGGTTCTACGAGCAGTACTTC. The chain combines TRBV7-2 with TRBJ2-7, with TRBD1 matching 10 bases. V lost 5 bases to trimming and J lost 3 bases; unmatched junction nucleotides: 4. Looked up from germline, CDR1 is SGHTA and CDR2 is FQGNSA. The CDR3 contains 14 residues.

The genes are TRBV7-2 and TRBJ1-1; D is perhaps TRBD1 (6 bases). This CDR3 region has 15 residues. CDR1 and CDR2 (germline): SGHTA, FQGNSA. V lost 4 bases, J lost 1 base, and 13 bases lay in between. The CDR3 DNA reads as TGTGCCAGCAGCTCCCGGGACACCGCGAACACTGAAGCTTTCTTT. Translated: CASSSRDTANTEAFF.

V and J are TRBV2 and TRBJ1-4; 9 nucleotides align to TRBD1. The length of the CDR3 is 14 residues. Germline loops: CDR1 SNHLY, CDR2 FYNNEI. The V and J ends lost 4 bases and 8 bases, in that order; junction bases with no gene match: 5. Here the CDR3 DNA reads TGTGCCAGCAGTGGGGGACAGGGAGTAGAAAAACTGTTTTTT. This sequence encodes CASSGGQGVEKLFF.

This clone showed up just once. The chain couples TRBV28 to TRBJ2-3; perhaps TRBD2 as D (6 bases). V was cut by 4 bases and J by 3 bases, with 17 bases left in between. CDR1 is MDHEN, CDR2 SYDVKM, per germline. The CDR3 contains 16 residues. CDR3 sequence: CASSSSGTAGTDTQYF. CDR3 nucleotides: TGTGCCAGCAGTTCGTCCGGCACCGCGGGGACAGATACGCAGTATTTT.

The genes are TRBV5-6 and TRBJ2-5; 12 nucleotides line up with TRBD1. CDR1 is SGHDT and CDR2 is YYEEEE in the germline V gene. V gave up 2 bases and J gave up 5 bases; unmatched junction bases: 7. The CDR3 is 16 residues long. The CDR3 is CASSFGGGTGGETQYF. The DNA for the CDR3 is TGTGCCAGCAGCTTCGGGGGCGGGACAGGGGGCGAGACCCAGTACTTC.

This clone showed up just once. The sample carries other DNA sequences with the same CDR3. The V and J genes are TRBV28 and TRBJ1-5, with D perhaps matching TRBD1 (6 bases). Trimming removed 4 bases at V and 7 bases at J, with 11 bases between. Looked up from germline, CDR1 is MDHEN and CDR2 is SYDVKM. This CDR3 contains 13 residues. The CDR3 DNA sequence: TGTGCCAGCAGTTCCACAGGGCTACAGCCCCAGCATTTT. Translation gives CASSSTGLQPQHF.

The rearrangement uses TRBV15 and TRBJ1-2; a weak D match, TRBD1 (6 bases). The germline gives CDR1 LNHNV, CDR2 YYDKDF (reference sequence). V shed 1 base and J shed 3 bases, with 12 bases lying between them. The CDR3 is made up of 15 amino acids. In DNA, the CDR3 is TGTGCCACCAGCAGAGTAACAGGGTCCGACTATGGCTACACCTTC. Its translation: CATSRVTGSDYGYTF.

The V call is TRBV5-5, the J call TRBJ2-7; 9 positions agree with TRBD1. Germline trimming cut 0 bases from V and 6 bases from J; bases unmatched to any gene: 10. The germline gives CDR1 SGHKS, CDR2 YYEKEE (reference sequence). This CDR3 is built from 16 residues. The CDR3 DNA reads TGTGCCAGCAGCTTGGAGGTCGCGACAGGGGGTACCGAGCAGTACTTC. Translated: CASSLEVATGGTEQYF.

The chain carries TRBV11-2 and TRBJ1-1; D gene ambiguous. In germline, CDR1 is SGHAT, CDR2 FQNNGV. CDR3 length: 11 amino acids. V lost 5 bases and J 1 base, leaving 2 bases between the germline ends. CDR3 sequence reads: CASSRNTEAFF. In DNA form, the CDR3 reads TGTGCCAGCAGCCGGAACACTGAAGCTTTCTTT.

The V call is TRBV28, the J call TRBJ1-5; D remains ambiguous. Trimming shortened V by 2 bases and J by 2 bases, and 7 bases separated the two germline ends. The CDR3 consists of 14 residues. Per germline, CDR1 MDHEN and CDR2 SYDVKM. The CDR3 sequence: CASSLIQGNQPQHF. The CDR3 coding sequence is TGTGCCAGCAGTTTAATCCAGGGCAATCAGCCCCAGCATTTT. The full variable domain, in which reference TRBV28 and TRBJ1-5 provide the parts outside the CDR3, is DVKVTQSSRYLVKRTGEKVFLECVQDMDHENMFWYRQDPGLGLRLIYFSYDVKMKEKGDIPEGYSVSREKKERFSLILESASTNQTSMYLCASSLIQGNQPQHFGDGTRLSIL.

Concerning this clone itself: The identical CDR3 is also encoded by other nucleotide sequences in the sample. The CDR3 DNA reads as TGTGCCAGCAGCTCCAGACTAGCGGGGATTTACAATGAGCAGTTCTTC. Translation gives CASSSRLAGIYNEQFF. The J gene is TRBJ2-1, the V gene TRBV7-2; TRBD2 matches at 11 bases. Germline V gives CDR1 SGHTA, CDR2 FQGNSA. With 4 bases clipped from V and 4 bases from J, the junction kept 6 bases outside the gene matches. The CDR3 loop spans 16 amino acids. Full variable domain (outside the CDR3, taken from reference TRBV7-2 and TRBJ2-1): GAGVSQSPSNKVTEKGKDVELRCDPISGHTALYWYRQSLGQGLEFLIYFQGNSAPDKSGLPSDRFSAERTGGSVSTLTIQRTQQEDSAVYLCASSSRLAGIYNEQFFGPGTRLTVL.

This clone was found once. The rearrangement joins TRBV28 to TRBJ2-3; TRBD1 matches at 10 bases. Trimming at V came to 5 bases and at J to 6 bases, leaving 11 bases not matched to a gene. The germline CDR1 and CDR2 sequences are MDHEN and SYDVKM. CDR3 length equals 16 residues. The chain's CDR3 is CASSPKGQGIRDTQYF. CDR3 DNA: TGTGCCAGCAGTCCTAAGGGACAGGGGATTCGGGATACGCAGTATTTT.

CDR3 sequence reads: CASSQDQGQETQYF. CDR3 coding DNA: TGTGCCAGCAGTCAGGATCAGGGACAAGAGACCCAGTACTTC. The chain has TRBV6-5 and TRBJ2-5; D perhaps matches TRBD1 (5 bases). Per germline, CDR1 MNHEY and CDR2 SVGAGI. The ends were cut back, 5 bases at V and 2 bases at J, with 12 bases in the middle. The CDR3 has 14 amino acids.

Only one count was recorded for this clone. The CDR3 region has the DNA TGCAGCGTTGGAAACAGGGGGCAAGAGACCCAGTACTTC. The encoded protein is CSVGNRGQETQYF. The V and J genes are TRBV29-1 and TRBJ2-5, with 8 bases identical to TRBD1. The CDR3 is 13 residues long. The V gene's germline CDR1 is SQVTM and CDR2 ANQGSEA. Unmatched junction bases numbered 3, after V lost 4 bases and J lost 2 bases.

This clone was detected only once. J is TRBJ2-1 and V is TRBV6-1; D possibly corresponds to TRBD1 (5 bases). The length of the CDR3 is 16 residues. Between the trimmed V and J ends, which lost 2 bases and 8 bases, there was a span of 19 bases. CDR1 MNHNS and CDR2 SASEGT come from the germline V gene. The CDR3 loop is CASSELAGSSFHEQFF. The DNA for the CDR3 is TGTGCCAGCAGTGAATTGGCAGGGTCGAGTTTTCATGAGCAGTTCTTC.

The chain is built from TRBV4-1 and TRBJ2-1; TRBD2 aligns across 15 bases. V lost 4 bases and J lost 4; bases outside the gene matches: 8. This CDR3 is 18 amino acids long. Germline V gives CDR1 MGHRA, CDR2 YSYEKL. The CDR3 protein is CASSPAGTSGGLYNEQFF. The CDR3 DNA reads as TGCGCCAGCAGCCCCGCCGGGACTAGCGGGGGGCTGTACAATGAGCAGTTCTTC.

This chain uses TRBV9 with TRBJ2-3; 7 bases map to TRBD2. The V segment lost 4 bases and the J segment 0 bases; nucleotides outside the gene matches: 5. This CDR3 region has 15 residues. Germline CDR1 is SGDLS and CDR2 is YYNGEE. The CDR3 is CASSLTSSSTDTQYF. The CDR3, as DNA: TGTGCCAGCAGCCTGACTAGCAGCAGCACAGATACGCAGTATTTT.

The genes are TRBV27 and TRBJ1-2; D remains unclear. The CDR3 covers 13 residues. Trimming removed 5 bases at V and 7 bases at J, with 14 bases between. Germline lookup yields CDR1 MNHEY and CDR2 SMNVEV (reference sequence). The CDR3: CASSPGIVAGYTF. For the CDR3, the DNA is TGTGCCAGCAGTCCGGGTATTGTTGCTGGCTACACCTTC.

The V call is TRBV11-2, the J call TRBJ2-7, with 8 bases aligning to TRBD2. The germline V gene has CDR1 SGHAT and CDR2 FQNNGV. Unmatched junction bases numbered 4, after V lost 2 bases and J lost 4 bases. The CDR3 has 14 residues. In nucleotides, the CDR3 is TGTGCCAGCAGCTTAATAGCGGGGTCGTACGAGCAGTACTTC. It specifies CASSLIAGSYEQYF.

The chain combines TRBV5-4 with TRBJ1-2, with TRBD1 identical over 7 bases. V gave up 5 bases and J gave up 5 bases; unmatched junction bases: 15. Germline assignment: CDR1 SGHNT and CDR2 YYREEE (reference sequence). There are 16 residues in the CDR3. The CDR3, as DNA: TGTGCCAGCAGGAAGGCGCAGGGGGTATCGGGTTATGGCTACACCTTC. Protein: CASRKAQGVSGYGYTF.

The V and J genes are TRBV19 and TRBJ1-3; a possible D gene is TRBD1 (5 bases). The V and J ends lost 3 bases and 0 bases respectively, with 15 bases between them. Germline assignment: CDR1 LNHDA and CDR2 SQIVND (reference sequence). The CDR3 sequence is 17 residues long. For the CDR3, the DNA is TGTGCCAGTAGTATCCTGTCTGGGGACCACTCTGGAAACACCATATATTTT. It specifies CASSILSGDHSGNTIYF. Full variable domain (outside the CDR3, taken from reference TRBV19 and TRBJ1-3): DGGITQSPKYLFRKEGQNVTLSCEQNLNHDAMYWYRQDPGQGLRLIYYSQIVNDFQKGDIAEGYSVSREKKESFPLTVTSAQKNPTAFYLCASSILSGDHSGNTIYFGEGSWLTVV.

The chain has TRBV5-1 and TRBJ2-7; either TRBD1 or TRBD2 may fit D (5 bases each). The length of the CDR3 is 15 residues. The V gene's germline CDR1 is SGHRS and CDR2 YFSETQ. V shed 4 bases and J shed 0 bases, with 14 bases lying between them. This CDR3 reads CASSPTGRSSYEQYF. CDR3 in DNA: TGCGCCAGCAGCCCCACGGGACGAAGCTCCTACGAGCAGTACTTC.

The chain couples TRBV4-3 to TRBJ2-3; D uncertain. Trimming removed 4 bases from V and 2 bases from J, with 7 bases in between. The CDR3 is 13 residues long. Germline V lookup: CDR1 LGHNA, CDR2 YSLEER. The CDR3 nucleotides read TGCGCCAGCAGCCGGGTCCCCACAGATACGCAGTATTTT. Protein: CASSRVPTDTQYF.

The genes are TRBV7-2 and TRBJ1-2; D possibly corresponds to TRBD1 (6 bases). Germline V gene lookup returns CDR1 SGHTA and CDR2 FQGNSA. The CDR3 totals 16 residues. V was pared by 2 bases and J by 2 bases, with 15 bases between. The CDR3 here is CASSLIAGVGNYGYTF. The CDR3 nucleotides read TGTGCCAGCAGCTTAATTGCAGGGGTGGGCAACTATGGCTACACCTTC.